This TCR beta chain was identified during a study of cytomegalovirus exposure and HLA in healthy donors. General observations from the study: First-cohort TCR clusters were later found to tend to co-occur in the approximately 120 validation repertoires.

V gave up 6 bases and J gave up 5 bases, with 19 bases separating them. The germline V gene encodes CDR1 MDHEN and CDR2 SYDVKM. The CDR3 totals 15 residues. With regard to this clone: No antigen is known for it.

The repertoire was sequenced with immunoSEQ multiplex PCR; TCRdb's copy has only in-frame clones and lacks some. The table has hundreds of thousands of clones, 86% seen once. This TCR derives from a woman aged 18-29 years in good health and CMV-seronegative. The material sequenced was PBMCs. The genes are TRBV28 and TRBJ1-1, with D possibly matching TRBD1 (6 bases). CDR3 residues: CASRTLSPQGTEAFF. For the CDR3, the DNA is TGTGCCAGCAGGACCCTGAGTCCCCAGGGGACTGAAGCTTTCTTT.